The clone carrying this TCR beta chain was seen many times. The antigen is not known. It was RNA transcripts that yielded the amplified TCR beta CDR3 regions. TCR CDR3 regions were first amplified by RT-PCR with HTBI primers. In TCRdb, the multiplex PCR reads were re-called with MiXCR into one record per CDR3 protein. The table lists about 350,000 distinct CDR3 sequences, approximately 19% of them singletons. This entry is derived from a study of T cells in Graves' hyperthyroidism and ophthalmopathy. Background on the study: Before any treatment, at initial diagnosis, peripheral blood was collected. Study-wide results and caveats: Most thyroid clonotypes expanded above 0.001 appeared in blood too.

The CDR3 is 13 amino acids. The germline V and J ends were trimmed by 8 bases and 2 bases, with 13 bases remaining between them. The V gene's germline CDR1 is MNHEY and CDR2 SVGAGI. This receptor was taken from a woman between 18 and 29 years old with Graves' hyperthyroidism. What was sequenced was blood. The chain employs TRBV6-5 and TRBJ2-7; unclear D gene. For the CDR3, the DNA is TGTGCCAGCGGGCCGGACGGACCCTACGAGCAGTACTTC. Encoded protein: CASGPDGPYEQYF.